The table lists the clone carrying this T cell receptor (beta chain) with many counts. The antigen is undetermined. The J segment lost 2 bases and the V segment lost 6 bases, leaving 9 bases of the junction unmatched. In germline, CDR1 is KGHSH, CDR2 LQKENI. CDR3 length: 15 amino acids. This record comes from a study of T cells in Graves' hyperthyroidism and ophthalmopathy. Findings and limits, study-wide: The authors' 13 V-J model separated ophthalmopathy from stable hyperthyroidism.

The source material, RNA transcripts, was used to amplify TCR beta CDR3 regions. The HTBI primer set drove a first-round RT-PCR of the TCR CDR3. MiXCR was run by TCRdb on the multiplex PCR reads, yielding one entry per CDR3 protein. The profile shows 300,000 to 450,000 distinct CDR3 sequences, 15% to 18% of them singletons. The rearrangement links TRBV18 to TRBJ2-7; 8 bases line up with TRBD2. Sequenced sample: blood. The sequence was collected from a woman in her late teens or twenties with Graves' hyperthyroidism that later progressed to Graves' ophthalmopathy. CDR3 sequence (DNA): TGTGCCAGCTCCCCCGGGGGTAGCGGGACCTACGAGCAGTACTTC. This codes for CASSPGGSGTYEQYF.